Below are 30 T cell receptor beta chains sequenced from a single sample in a study of T cell repertoires in cytomegalovirus infection. What these receptors recognize is not known. TCRdb redid the calling of the reads with MiXCR, one entry per CDR3 protein. The table includes roughly 500,000 distinct CDR3 sequences, around 30% detected once. The sample in question was cultured PBMCs, obtained from culture after CMV antigen stimulation. These TCRs come from a human donor in good health (CMV status not recorded). Some clones in this sample may be carry-over from other donors' samples.

A single count supports this clonotype. V and J are TRBV13 and TRBJ2-6; D not resolved. Germline-derived CDR1 and CDR2 are PRHDT and FYEKMQ (reference sequence). There are 17 residues in the CDR3. V gave up 0 bases and J gave up 0 bases, with 9 bases separating them. The CDR3, as DNA: TGTGCCAGCAGCTTAGGTAGGGCCCGCTCTGGGGCCAACGTCCTGACTTTC. Translation: CASSLGRARSGANVLTF.

J is TRBJ2-1 and V is TRBV4-3; 13 bases match TRBD2. Germline CDR1 reads LGHNA; CDR2 reads YSLEER. V lost 2 bases to trimming and J lost 6 bases; unmatched junction nucleotides: 7. CDR3 length: 17 amino acids. This CDR3 reads CASSQQSLAGGINEQFF. The CDR3 DNA reads as TGCGCCAGCAGCCAACAATCACTAGCGGGAGGGATCAATGAGCAGTTCTTC.

This clonotype was recorded many times. The rearrangement joins TRBV10-3 to TRBJ2-1, with TRBD2 matching over 7 bases. This CDR3 comprises 15 residues. V trimming: 8 bases; J trimming: 0 bases; junction bases outside the gene matches: 7. Per the germline V gene, CDR1 is ENHRY and CDR2 is SYGVKD. The CDR3 bases are TGTGCCATCGAAGGGAGCGGGAACTCCTACAATGAGCAGTTCTTC. Translating it yields CAIEGSGNSYNEQFF.

The chain uses TRBV5-1 and TRBJ2-3; a weak D match, TRBD2 (7 bases). Germline loops: CDR1 SGHRS, CDR2 YFSETQ. The V and J ends lost 3 bases and 4 bases respectively, with 12 bases between them. This CDR3 comprises 14 residues. CDR3 loop: CASSSRGGADTQYF. CDR3 coding DNA: TGCGCCAGCAGCTCCCGAGGGGGGGCAGATACGCAGTATTTT.

The chain couples TRBV19 to TRBJ2-1; 12 nucleotides agree with TRBD2. The CDR3 has 14 amino acids. Looked up from germline, CDR1 is LNHDA and CDR2 is SQIVND (reference sequence). V shed 5 bases and J 9 bases; nucleotides not matched to a gene: 5. The CDR3 DNA sequence: TGTGCCAGTAGTTCTAGCGGGAGGGCCGGTGAGCAGTTCTTC. This encodes CASSSSGRAGEQFF.

The chain employs TRBV9 and TRBJ1-1; 10 nucleotides line up with TRBD1. The trim removed 0 bases at V and 1 base at J, leaving 6 bases unmatched. There are 17 residues in the CDR3. Germline V lookup: CDR1 SGDLS, CDR2 YYNGEE. CDR3 bases: TGTGCCAGCAGCGTAGGGGGGACAGGGGTTCAGAACACTGAAGCTTTCTTT. Amino acid sequence: CASSVGGTGVQNTEAFF.

The V and J genes are TRBV12-3 or TRBV12-4 and TRBJ1-2; D is unresolved. Trimming left V 6 bases short and J 8 bases short, with 19 bases between. The CDR3 spans 14 residues. The CDR3 nucleotides read TGTGCCAGCAGCCGGCTTTTGGGCGACGTGGGCTACACCTTC. Protein sequence: CASSRLLGDVGYTF.

The J gene is TRBJ2-1, the V gene TRBV19; perhaps TRBD1 as D (6 bases). In germline, CDR1 is LNHDA, CDR2 SQIVND (reference sequence). The V end was cut by 4 bases, the J end by 5 bases, with 12 bases between. The CDR3 is 14 amino acids. CDR3 bases: TGTGCCAGTAGTACGGGACAAGTGAACAATGAGCAGTTCTTC. Translating it yields CASSTGQVNNEQFF. The whole variable domain, remainder taken from reference TRBV19 and TRBJ2-1, is DGGITQSPKYLFRKEGQNVTLSCEQNLNHDAMYWYRQDPGQGLRLIYYSQIVNDFQKGDIAEGYSVSREKKESFPLTVTSAQKNPTAFYLCASSTGQVNNEQFFGPGTRLTVL.

This clonotype has just a few counts. This CDR3 reads CASSFFNSPLHF. CDR3 DNA: TGTGCCAGCAGCTTTTTTAATTCACCCCTCCACTTT. The rearrangement links TRBV7-2 to TRBJ1-6, with no clear D. Germline CDR1 reads SGHTA; CDR2 reads FQGNSA. The ends were cut back, 3 bases at V and 6 bases at J, with 3 bases in the middle. This CDR3 contains 12 residues.

In its sample, this clonotype was seen once. The chain uses TRBV7-9 and TRBJ2-2, with D unclear. V was cut by 2 bases and J by 1 base, with 8 bases left in between. This CDR3 region has 15 residues. Germline CDR1 is SEHNR and CDR2 is FQNEAQ (reference sequence). This CDR3 reads CASSLPLRNTGELFF. CDR3 nucleotide sequence: TGTGCCAGCAGCTTACCCCTACGGAACACCGGGGAGCTGTTTTTT.

This clonotype occurred a few times. V gene TRBV19 combines with J gene TRBJ2-1; 9 bases match TRBD2. The CDR3 runs to 13 residues. V lost 8 bases and J lost 7; bases outside the gene matches: 6. Germline V gene sequence: CDR1 LNHDA, CDR2 SQIVND (reference sequence). CDR3 protein: CASGSGRVNEQFF. CDR3 DNA: TGTGCCAGTGGTAGCGGGAGAGTAAATGAGCAGTTCTTC.

This clonotype was counted only a few times. The V call is TRBV7-9, the J call TRBJ2-3; no definite D call. Between the trimmed V and J ends, which lost 5 bases and 3 bases, there was a span of 6 bases. In germline, CDR1 is SEHNR, CDR2 FQNEAQ (reference sequence). The CDR3 consists of 12 residues. The CDR3 is CASSDQTDTQYF. In DNA, the CDR3 is TGTGCCAGCAGCGATCAGACAGATACGCAGTATTTT.

This clonotype has more than one count but fewer than ten. The rearrangement links TRBV7-2 to TRBJ1-3, with 7 bases lining up with TRBD1. This CDR3 region has 16 residues. The J segment lost 4 bases and the V segment lost 1 base, leaving 7 bases of the junction unmatched. CDR1 and CDR2 (germline): SGHTA, FQGNSA. Written as DNA, the CDR3 is TGTGCCAGCAGCTTAGACAGGGGAAGGTTGGGAAACACCATATATTTT. Its translation is CASSLDRGRLGNTIYF.

This clonotype was detected many times. The V call is TRBV7-2, the J call TRBJ2-3; possibly TRBD2 for D (5 bases). CDR1 is SGHTA, CDR2 FQGNSA, per germline. The CDR3 has 14 amino acids. With 5 bases removed from V and 2 bases from J, the gap between germline ends came to 11 bases. The CDR3 DNA reads as TGTGCCAGCAGCAACGGACTGGACACAGATACGCAGTATTTT. Protein: CASSNGLDTDTQYF.

This clonotype turned up a few times. The CDR3 DNA reads TGTGCCAGCAGCCCTCTAGGGCCAGGGGGCTTTGAAAAACTGTTTTTT. As protein: CASSPLGPGGFEKLFF. The genes are TRBV11-2 and TRBJ1-4, with 8 bases aligning to TRBD1. CDR3 length: 16 residues. V shed 5 bases, J shed 7 bases, and the junction held 12 bases outside the gene matches. Looked up from germline, CDR1 is SGHAT and CDR2 is FQNNGV. Using reference TRBV11-2 and TRBJ1-4 for the parts outside the CDR3, the full variable domain is EAGVAQSPRYKIIEKRQSVAFWCNPISGHATLYWYQQILGQGPKLLIQFQNNGVVDDSQLPKDRFSAERLKGVDSTLKIQPAKLEDSAVYLCASSPLGPGGFEKLFFGSGTQLSVL.

This clonotype came up once. The chain uses TRBV6-8 and TRBJ1-2; 8 bases agree with TRBD1. This CDR3 has 15 residues. V was clipped by 6 bases and J by 0 bases; unmatched bases: 6. From germline, CDR1 is MNHGY and CDR2 SAAAGT. The CDR3 region is CASRRRQGTNYGYTF. CDR3 coding DNA: TGTGCCAGCAGACGACGACAGGGGACTAACTATGGCTACACCTTC.

V is TRBV6-1 and J is TRBJ2-7; D may correspond to TRBD1 or TRBD2 (6 bases each). CDR1 and CDR2 (germline): MNHNS, SASEGT. The CDR3 is 15 amino acids. Trimming took off 10 bases at V and 6 bases at J, with 25 bases between the two ends. CDR3 protein: CATSEPGAGTSEQYF. CDR3 coding DNA: TGTGCCACCTCAGAACCGGGGGCCGGAACGAGCGAGCAGTACTTC.

A note on this clonotype: This CDR3 is missing its conserved last phenylalanine or tryptophan, likely due to a read error. The V and J genes are TRBV25-1 and TRBJ1-1; D ambiguous. Germline V gives CDR1 MGHDK, CDR2 SYGVNS. This CDR3 has 17 amino acids. The V end was cut by 7 bases, the J end by 6 bases, with 27 bases between. The CDR3 is CASKPLSRRGGDAEAFS. The CDR3 bases are TGTGCCAGCAAGCCGCTCAGTAGAAGAGGTGGAGACGCTGAAGCTTTCTCT.

The chain links TRBV4-3 to TRBJ2-3; 8 positions match TRBD2. Germline assignment: CDR1 LGHNA and CDR2 YSLEER. The ends lost 4 bases at V and 6 bases at J; junction bases unmatched: 9. This CDR3 is built from 15 residues. CDR3 sequence reads: CASSRELAALDTQYF. CDR3 DNA: TGCGCCAGCAGCCGTGAACTAGCGGCATTGGATACGCAGTATTTT.

This CDR3 is CASSFGWDEKLFF. CDR3 sequence (DNA): TGTGCCAGCAGCTTCGGCTGGGATGAAAAACTGTTTTTT. The rearrangement joins TRBV7-9 to TRBJ1-4; no clear D. CDR3 length: 13 amino acids. With 3 bases removed from V and 6 bases from J, the gap between germline ends came to 8 bases. Germline loops: CDR1 SEHNR, CDR2 FQNEAQ (reference sequence).

This clonotype was found a few times. The rearrangement uses TRBV11-2 and TRBJ2-7; a weak D match, TRBD1 (6 bases). Germline CDR1 SGHAT, CDR2 FQNNGV. V gave up 5 bases and J gave up 6 bases, with 17 bases separating them. The CDR3 is made up of 14 amino acids. CDR3 nucleotide sequence: TGTGCCAGCAGCCAAGGGACCAGGGGTCTCGAGCAGTACGTC. This encodes CASSQGTRGLEQYV.

This chain connects TRBV12-3 or TRBV12-4 to TRBJ1-2, with TRBD1 matching 9 bases. The trim removed 3 bases at V and 4 bases at J, leaving 6 bases unmatched. The CDR3 loop spans 15 amino acids. The CDR3 DNA is TGTGCCAGCAGTTTTCAGACAGGGGGAGGCTATGGCTACACCTTC. Protein product: CASSFQTGGGYGYTF.

The chain employs TRBV24-1 and TRBJ2-1; D unresolved. Trimming pared 0 bases from V and 9 bases from J, leaving 5 bases between. This CDR3 region has 12 residues. Germline CDR1 reads KGHDR; CDR2 reads SFDVKD. This chain's CDR3 is CATSDLPGEQFF. The DNA for the CDR3 is TGTGCCACCAGTGATTTGCCGGGTGAGCAGTTCTTC.

CDR3 sequence reads: CASSLAGSGEQYF. In nucleotides, the CDR3 is TGTGCCAGCAGCTTAGCAGGGTCTGGGGAGCAGTACTTC. V usage is TRBV7-6 and J usage is TRBJ2-7; D remains ambiguous. This CDR3 spans 13 amino acids. CDR1 and CDR2 (germline): SGHVS, FNYEAQ. V was cut by 0 bases and J by 7 bases, with 10 bases left in between.

The chain couples TRBV7-2 to TRBJ2-2; D not certain. CDR1 and CDR2 from the germline V gene are SGHTA and FQGNSA. This CDR3 spans 15 amino acids. V was trimmed by 5 bases and J by 2 bases, leaving 12 bases between them. The CDR3 region has the DNA TGTGCCAGCAGCCCCCGGATACTCAACACCGGGGAGCTGTTTTTT. It yields the protein CASSPRILNTGELFF.

J is TRBJ2-7 and V is TRBV4-1, with 10 bases fitting TRBD2. The CDR3 contains 16 residues. Germline trimming cut 0 bases from V and 1 base from J; bases unmatched to any gene: 3. Germline V gene data show CDR1 as MGHRA and CDR2 as YSYEKL. CDR3 sequence (DNA): TGCGCCAGCAGCCAAGAACAGACTAGCGGGTCCTACGAGCAGTACTTC. This translates into CASSQEQTSGSYEQYF.

The chain carries TRBV4-1 and TRBJ2-3; possible D gene TRBD1, 5 bases. The length of the CDR3 is 16 residues. V was pared by 0 bases and J by 6 bases, with 16 bases between. The germline gives CDR1 MGHRA, CDR2 YSYEKL. CDR3 DNA sequence: TGCGCCAGCAGCCAAGAGAGCTATGGTGGGGCGGATACGCAGTATTTT. Amino acids: CASSQESYGGADTQYF.

This clonotype showed up just a few times. The V gene is TRBV6-5, the J gene TRBJ2-6, with 7 bases matching TRBD1. CDR3 length: 16 amino acids. V gave up 6 bases and J gave up 4 bases; unmatched junction bases: 9. The germline CDR1 and CDR2 sequences are MNHEY and SVGAGI. CDR3 sequence reads: CASSLTTGVGANVLTF. CDR3 DNA: TGTGCCAGCAGCCTTACTACAGGGGTCGGGGCCAACGTCCTGACTTTC.

The chain employs TRBV6-5 and TRBJ1-2; D remains ambiguous. Trimming shortened V by 6 bases and J by 6 bases, and 14 bases separated the two germline ends. The CDR3 runs to 13 residues. Germline CDR1 MNHEY, CDR2 SVGAGI. Here the CDR3 reads CASSQPSWDGYTF. In DNA form, the CDR3 reads TGTGCCAGCAGCCAGCCTTCATGGGATGGCTACACCTTC.

This clonotype was found many times. The chain couples TRBV7-2 to TRBJ1-2; D is unclear. From germline, CDR1 is SGHTA and CDR2 FQGNSA. The CDR3 loop spans 13 amino acids. V was shortened by 4 bases and J by 3 bases, with 9 bases between the two germline ends. The CDR3 loop is CASSYQPDYGYTF. In DNA form, the CDR3 reads TGTGCCAGCAGCTACCAGCCGGACTATGGCTACACCTTC.